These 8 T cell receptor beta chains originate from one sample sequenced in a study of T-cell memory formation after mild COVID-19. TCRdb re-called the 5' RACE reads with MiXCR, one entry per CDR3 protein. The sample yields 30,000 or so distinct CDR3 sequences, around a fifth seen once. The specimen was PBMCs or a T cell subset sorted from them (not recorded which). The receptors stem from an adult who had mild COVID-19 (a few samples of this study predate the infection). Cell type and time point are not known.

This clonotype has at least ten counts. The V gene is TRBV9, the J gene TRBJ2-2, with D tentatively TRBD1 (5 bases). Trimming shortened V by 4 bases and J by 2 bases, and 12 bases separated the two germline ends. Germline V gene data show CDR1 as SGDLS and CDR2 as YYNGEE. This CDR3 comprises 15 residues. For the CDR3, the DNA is TGTGCCAGCAGCCCGAGCCAGGGAAACACCGGGGAGCTGTTTTTT. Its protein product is CASSPSQGNTGELFF. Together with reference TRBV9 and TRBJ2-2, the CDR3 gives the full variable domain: DSGVTQTPKHLITATGQRVTLRCSPRSGDLSVYWYQQSLDQGLQFLIQYYNGEERAKGNILERFSAQQFPDLHSELNLSSLELGDSALYFCASSPSQGNTGELFFGEGSRLTVL.

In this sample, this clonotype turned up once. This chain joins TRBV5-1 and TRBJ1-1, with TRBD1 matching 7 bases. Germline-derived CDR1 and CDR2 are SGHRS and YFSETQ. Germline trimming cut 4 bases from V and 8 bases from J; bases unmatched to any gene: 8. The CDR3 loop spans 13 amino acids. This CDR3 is CASSIGTEWEAFF. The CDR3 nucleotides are TGCGCCAGCAGCATAGGGACAGAATGGGAAGCTTTCTTT. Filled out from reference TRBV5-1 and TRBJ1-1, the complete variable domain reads KAGVTQTPRYLIKTRGQQVTLSCSPISGHRSVSWYQQTPGQGLQFLFEYFSETQRNKGNFPGRFSGRQFSNSRSEMNVSTLELGDSALYLCASSIGTEWEAFFGQGTRLTVV.

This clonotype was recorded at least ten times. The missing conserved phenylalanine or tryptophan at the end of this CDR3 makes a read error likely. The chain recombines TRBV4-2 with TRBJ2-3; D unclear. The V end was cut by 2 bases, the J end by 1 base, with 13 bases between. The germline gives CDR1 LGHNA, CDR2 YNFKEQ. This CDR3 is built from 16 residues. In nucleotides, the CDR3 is TGTGCCAGCAGCCAATCTTCTACCTTAGGCACAGATACGCAGTATTCT. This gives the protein CASSQSSTLGTDTQYS.

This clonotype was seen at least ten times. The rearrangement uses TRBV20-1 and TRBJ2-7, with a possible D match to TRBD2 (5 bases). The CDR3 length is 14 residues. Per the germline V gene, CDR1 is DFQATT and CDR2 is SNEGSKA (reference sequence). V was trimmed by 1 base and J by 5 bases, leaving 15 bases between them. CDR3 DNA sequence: TGCAGTGCTAGAGTGAGGCGACGAGGGAACGAGCAGTACTTC. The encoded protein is CSARVRRRGNEQYF.

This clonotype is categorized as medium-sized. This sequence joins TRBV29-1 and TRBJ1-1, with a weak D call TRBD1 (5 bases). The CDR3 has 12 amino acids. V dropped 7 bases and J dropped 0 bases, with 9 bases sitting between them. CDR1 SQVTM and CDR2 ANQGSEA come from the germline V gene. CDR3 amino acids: CSALTVNTEAFF. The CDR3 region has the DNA TGCAGCGCCCTGACAGTGAACACTGAAGCTTTCTTT.

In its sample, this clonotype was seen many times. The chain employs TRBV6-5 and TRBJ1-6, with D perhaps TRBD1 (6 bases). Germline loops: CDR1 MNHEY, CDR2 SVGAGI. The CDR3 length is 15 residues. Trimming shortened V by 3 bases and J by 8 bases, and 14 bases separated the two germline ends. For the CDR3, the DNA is TGTGCCAGCAGTTATACCGGACAGCCGGATTCACCCCTCCACTTT. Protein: CASSYTGQPDSPLHF.

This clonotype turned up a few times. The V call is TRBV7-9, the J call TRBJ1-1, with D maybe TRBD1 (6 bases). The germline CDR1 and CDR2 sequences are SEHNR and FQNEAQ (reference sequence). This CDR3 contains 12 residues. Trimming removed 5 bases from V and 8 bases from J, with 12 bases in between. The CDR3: CASSGRGGEAFF. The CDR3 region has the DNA TGTGCCAGCAGCGGTCGAGGGGGGGAAGCTTTCTTT.

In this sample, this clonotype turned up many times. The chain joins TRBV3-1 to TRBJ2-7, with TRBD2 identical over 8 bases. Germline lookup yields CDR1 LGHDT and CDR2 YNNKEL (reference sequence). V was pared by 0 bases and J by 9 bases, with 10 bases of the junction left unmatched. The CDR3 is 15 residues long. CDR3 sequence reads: CASSQDLTGGNRQYF. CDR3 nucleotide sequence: TGTGCCAGCAGCCAAGATTTAACGGGGGGGAATCGGCAGTACTTC.